Below are 20 T cell receptor beta chains sequenced from a single sample in a study of T cell responses to AZD1222 COVID-19 vaccine. This table comes from immunoSEQ multiplex PCR, and its TCRdb copy is limited to in-frame clones, with some not included. The sample includes 88,000 or so clones, 85% to 90% seen only once; the top ten take 4% to 5%. The sample was peripheral blood, taken 28 days after the second AZD1222 dose. The receptors stem from an adult who received the AZD1222 COVID-19 vaccine.

The chain combines TRBV12-5 with TRBJ2-1, with D unresolved. Trimming stripped 5 bases from V and 2 bases from J, with 10 bases between. The CDR3 sequence is 14 residues long. Germline V CDR1 and CDR2: LGHNT, FRNRAP. This chain's CDR3 is CASGPGQTYNEQFF. The CDR3 coding sequence is TGTGCTAGTGGTCCTGGTCAGACCTACAATGAGCAGTTCTTC.

The rearrangement links TRBV11-2 to TRBJ1-6; no clear D. The germline gives CDR1 SGHAT, CDR2 FQNNGV. V was pared by 5 bases and J by 13 bases, with 15 bases between. The CDR3 length is 13 residues. The CDR3 DNA reads TGTGCCAGCAGCCTCACTAGCCTCTCGCCCCTCCACTTT. This sequence encodes CASSLTSLSPLHF.

The chain has TRBV5-6 and TRBJ1-6; D is possibly TRBD1 (6 bases). CDR3 length equals 14 residues. V was shortened by 4 bases and J by 4 bases, with 9 bases between the two germline ends. The germline CDR1 and CDR2 sequences are SGHDT and YYEEEE. In DNA, the CDR3 is TGTGCCAGCAGCCTAACAGGGTATAATTCACCCCTCCACTTT. Its protein is CASSLTGYNSPLHF.

The chain combines TRBV12-3 or TRBV12-4 with TRBJ1-5; no reliable D call. The CDR3 is 13 amino acids. Deletions cut 5 bases from V and 3 bases from J, with 8 bases between. The DNA of the CDR3 is TGTGCCAGCAGTGCCAAGTACAATCAGCCCCAGCATTTT. Encoded protein: CASSAKYNQPQHF.

The CDR3 loop is CASSLGPSGNTYEQYF. The DNA for the CDR3 is TGCGCCAGCAGCTTGGGCCCTAGCGGGAACACCTACGAGCAGTACTTC. V gene TRBV5-1 combines with J gene TRBJ2-7; 9 bases are a match to TRBD2. The V segment lost 0 bases and the J segment 2 bases; nucleotides outside the gene matches: 6. The CDR3 extends over 16 amino acids. Looked up from germline, CDR1 is SGHRS and CDR2 is YFSETQ.

In this sample, this clone turned up once. This chain uses TRBV30 with TRBJ2-7; tentative D call: TRBD1 (6 bases). Between the trimmed V and J ends, which lost 6 bases and 0 bases, there was a span of 12 bases. Germline CDR1 is GTSNPN and CDR2 is SVGIG (reference sequence). This CDR3 contains 13 residues. CDR3 in amino acids: CACHRQVSYEQYF. The CDR3 coding sequence is TGTGCCTGCCATAGACAGGTCTCCTACGAGCAGTACTTC.

This chain links TRBV9 with TRBJ2-3, with 11 bases identical to TRBD2. Germline V gene sequence: CDR1 SGDLS, CDR2 YYNGEE. Trimming cost V 0 bases and J 2 bases; bases outside gene matches: 8. The CDR3 has 18 residues. The CDR3 loop reads CASSVADSGGAFTDTQYF. The CDR3 nucleotides read TGTGCCAGCAGCGTAGCAGATAGCGGGGGGGCATTCACAGATACGCAGTATTTT.

This chain connects TRBV5-1 to TRBJ1-6; 9 bases agree with TRBD1. Germline V gives CDR1 SGHRS, CDR2 YFSETQ. V gave up 5 bases and J gave up 0 bases; unmatched junction bases: 3. The CDR3 extends over 16 amino acids. The DNA for the CDR3 is TGCGCCAGCAGGAGGACAGGGGCCTCCTATAATTCACCCCTCCACTTT. It translates to CASRRTGASYNSPLHF.

Written as DNA, the CDR3 is TGCAGCGGCCTACTAGCGGGGGGGACCTCCTACAATGAGCAGTTCTTC. Amino acid sequence: CSGLLAGGTSYNEQFF. The chain uses TRBV29-1 and TRBJ2-1; 13 nucleotides align to TRBD2. The V gene's germline CDR1 is SQVTM and CDR2 ANQGSEA. Losses at the gene ends were 7 bases for V and 0 bases for J; bases not matched to a gene: 6. The CDR3 is 16 residues long.

V gene TRBV12-5 combines with J gene TRBJ1-5; possibly TRBD1 for D (5 bases). V dropped 4 bases and J dropped 0 bases, with 13 bases sitting between them. CDR1 LGHNT and CDR2 FRNRAP come from the germline V gene. CDR3 length: 16 amino acids. The CDR3 DNA follows: TGTGCTAGTGGTTGGGGGGAATCTTATAGCAATCAGCCCCAGCATTTT. Translation gives CASGWGESYSNQPQHF. The full variable domain, with the rest looked up from reference TRBV12-5 and TRBJ1-5, is DARVTQTPRHKVTEMGQEVTMRCQPILGHNTVFWYRQTMMQGLELLAYFRNRAPLDDSGMPKDRFSAEMPDATLATLKIQPSEPRDSAVYFCASGWGESYSNQPQHFGDGTRLSIL.

The chain uses TRBV20-1 and TRBJ1-2; the D is unclear. Germline V gives CDR1 DFQATT, CDR2 SNEGSKA (reference sequence). The CDR3 covers 11 residues. V lost 3 bases to trimming and J lost 7 bases, with 9 bases between them. The CDR3 DNA follows: TGCAGTGCTAGCGTTGGGCGTGGCTACACCTTC. Translating gives CSASVGRGYTF.

The chain combines TRBV12-3 or TRBV12-4 with TRBJ1-2; D may be TRBD1 (5 bases). V lost 2 bases and J lost 8, with 9 bases in between. This CDR3 is built from 12 residues. Here the CDR3 reads CASSLSGRGYTF. In nucleotides, the CDR3 is TGTGCCAGCAGTTTATCAGGGAGAGGCTACACCTTC.

The gene calls are TRBV18 and TRBJ2-7; 7 positions match TRBD2. The CDR3 has 14 amino acids. CDR1 is KGHSH and CDR2 is LQKENI in the germline V gene. Unmatched junction bases numbered 8, after V lost 3 bases and J lost 6 bases. The CDR3 DNA is TGTGCCAGCTCACCCGGGGAGGGATATGGCGAGCAGTACTTC. It is translated as CASSPGEGYGEQYF.

The CDR3 protein is CASSHWEGGTDTQYF. CDR3 nucleotide sequence: TGTGCCAGCAGCCACTGGGAGGGGGGCACAGATACGCAGTATTTT. This chain connects TRBV9 to TRBJ2-3, with TRBD2 as a possible D gene (7 bases). Trimming took off 4 bases at V and 1 base at J, with 13 bases between the two ends. Germline loops: CDR1 SGDLS, CDR2 YYNGEE. The CDR3 is made up of 15 amino acids.

V usage is TRBV11-2 and J usage is TRBJ1-2; no clear D gene. Trimming removed 0 bases from V and 8 bases from J, with 16 bases in between. This CDR3 has 15 amino acids. Germline CDR1 and CDR2: SGHAT and FQNNGV. The CDR3 sequence: CASSLDRARIGGYTF. As DNA, the CDR3 is TGTGCCAGCAGCTTAGATCGAGCCCGAATAGGCGGCTACACCTTC.

The V gene is TRBV5-8, the J gene TRBJ1-6; no clear D gene. Germline CDR1 and CDR2: SGHTS and YDEGEE. The CDR3 runs to 15 residues. Between the trimmed V and J ends, which lost 3 bases and 4 bases, there was a span of 11 bases. CDR3 sequence (DNA): TGTGCCAGCAGCTCCCGAACTCCTTATAATTCACCCCTCCACTTT. Translation gives CASSSRTPYNSPLHF.

The chain has TRBV7-2 and TRBJ1-5; TRBD1 matches at 7 bases. The CDR3 extends over 16 amino acids. CDR1 is SGHTA and CDR2 is FQGNSA in the germline V gene. The V gene end was trimmed by 6 bases and the J gene end by 3 bases; junction bases not matched to a gene: 11. CDR3 nucleotides: TGTGCCAGCAGTAGCCGGGCGGGACAGTTCAATCAGCCCCAGCATTTT. It is translated as CASSSRAGQFNQPQHF.

The chain recombines TRBV6-1 with TRBJ1-2; weak D call: TRBD1 (6 bases). The ends were cut back, 1 base at V and 3 bases at J, with 9 bases in the middle. Germline values: CDR1 MNHNS, CDR2 SASEGT. The CDR3 is made up of 14 amino acids. The CDR3 region has the DNA TGTGCCAGCAGTGAAGGGACAGCCTACTATGGCTACACCTTC. Amino acids: CASSEGTAYYGYTF.

This clone has a handful of counts. V gene TRBV19 combines with J gene TRBJ1-4; TRBD1 might be the D (5 bases). V was trimmed by 10 bases and J by 3 bases, leaving 15 bases between them. The CDR3 sequence is 14 residues long. Germline V gives CDR1 LNHDA, CDR2 SQIVND (reference sequence). The CDR3 DNA follows: TGTGCCACGAAGGAGGGGCCGGCTAATGAAAAACTGTTTTTT. Translated, it gives CATKEGPANEKLFF.

The V call is TRBV6-2 or TRBV6-3, the J call TRBJ1-1, with 9 nucleotides matching TRBD1. V trimming: 0 bases; J trimming: 5 bases; junction bases outside the gene matches: 4. Looked up from germline, CDR1 is MNHEY and CDR2 is SVGEGT. This CDR3 has 15 residues. Here the CDR3 reads CASSYSGTGRTEAFF. The CDR3 coding sequence is TGTGCCAGCAGTTACTCGGGGACAGGGCGAACTGAAGCTTTCTTT.